This T cell receptor beta chain was found in a study of T cell responses to AZD1222 COVID-19 vaccine (TCRdb year 2021). Describing the broader study: Because spike-specific TCR depth and breadth did not differ between the two schedules, AZD1222 recipients who got a second dose at roughly 4 weeks were pooled with those who got a second dose at roughly 12 weeks. TCR sequencing covered 233 trial participants: 200 to 220 given two doses of AZD1222 and approximately 26 given two doses of MenACWY control vaccine. Trial participants were enrolled by age into 18-55, 56-69 and 70-plus year subgroups, with 148, 28 and 57 TCR-sequenced participants respectively. What the work shows at the level of the full study, not this receptor alone: Because no day 14 peak-response samples were available, repertoires were characterized only after the peak T cell response. Most participants were white British and females outnumbered males, and the authors suggested that clonal diversity may have been underestimated. A significant rise in spike-specific TCR breadth and depth was observed after two AZD1222 doses relative to day 0 and relative to MenACWY recipients. Reportedly, almost half of the unique spike-specific TCRs recognized epitopes lying outside the regions that are mutated in the B.1.351 and B.1.1.7 variants. The vaccine-associated CD4 TCRs covered the entire spike protein, and the dominant responses fell in regions 160-218 and 743-854. Conclusions about previously exposed vaccinees were limited because only six or seven AZD1222 recipients were SARS-CoV-2 seropositive at baseline. The 56-69-year group was small, and its depth increase did not reach significance, likely because of low power.

In regard to this clone: The specificity of this receptor is unknown. Base quality data are lacking; no much larger clone is found one base away.

Interpreted using the paper, the time point label stands for: baseline before first vaccination. Vaccinee samples came from UK trials COV001 and COV002, including a single-blind randomized controlled phase 2/3 trial of AZD1222 (ChAdOx1 nCoV-19) in healthy adults. For TCRbeta chain sequencing, PBMC samples from trial participants were taken at day 0 and at day 28 after the second dose. The CDR3 regions of human TCRbeta chains were subjected to immunosequencing. From the authors' description of their analysis: TCRs in the repertoires were compared against a reference library of SARS-CoV-2-specific TCRs that had been generated with the MIRA antigen-specificity platform. Breadth was defined as the fraction of unique TCRs that were SARS-CoV-2-associated, and depth was defined as the fraction of total T cells that were SARS-CoV-2-associated. Using the MIRA data, each spike-specific TCR was mapped to the spike region that the TCR reacts to and placed in a CD4 or CD8 class. Log10-transformed breadth and depth values were compared by one-way ANOVA with Sidak's multiple comparisons tests. As stored in TCRdb, this immuneACCESS dataset retains in-frame rearrangements with V and J assigned. A fraction of the clones does not appear; measured against another copy, unresolved V genes explain less than half of the discrepancy, and the remainder lacks a known reason. The D gene and trimming were derived from the DNA, and the V and J assignments and clone size from that table. Within this sample are 100,000 to 150,000 clones, with more than 80% of them counted one time only. The top ten clonotypes cover about 1.4% of the sample.

The CDR3 starts with the cysteine, ends with the phenylalanine, and has 16 residues. Only the CDR3 region is kept as DNA, spanning 48 bases read in frame from base 1. CDR1 LNHDA and CDR2 SQIVND were looked up in the germline V gene (reference sequence). Compared with germline, V lacks 6 bases and J lacks 4 bases; bases without a gene match: 6. The rearranged segments are TRBV19 and TRBJ2-2, and 12 bases in between align with TRBD2. The sample in question was peripheral blood, obtained on day 0 of AZD1222 vaccination. The receptor's source is an adult in good health. The nucleotide sequence reads as follows: TGTGCCAGTAGCCCACTAGCGGGAGGCGGCACCGGGGAGCTGTTTTTT. This gives the protein CASSPLAGGGTGELFF.